This is a list of T cell receptor beta chains from one sample in a study of blood T cell repertoires in COVID-19. The protocol was immunoSEQ multiplex PCR, while the TCRdb copy is restricted to in-frame clones and leaves out a portion. The profile shows around 70,000 clones, approximately 86% of them singletons. Material for sequencing was peripheral blood. These receptors originate from a middle-aged man with acute or convalescent COVID-19. Both conserved end residues are part of each CDR3. Each record gives: CDR3 protein, CDR3 DNA, CDR3 length, J gene, V gene, clone size, D gene. The D gene is left open where the match is weak. Size values are once, few and many counts, or a class for expanded clones, and some rows have none.

CDR3 protein: CASSSPRGREGYTF
CDR3 DNA: TGTGCCAGCAGTTCGCCCAGGGGGCGAGAAGGCTACACCTTC
CDR3 length: 14
J gene: TRBJ1-2
V gene: TRBV27
clone size: .
D gene: TRBD1

CDR3 protein: CASRSQEDQPQHF
CDR3 DNA: TGTGCCAGCAGGAGCCAGGAAGATCAGCCCCAGCATTTT
CDR3 length: 13
J gene: TRBJ1-5
V gene: TRBV6-6
clone size: .
D gene: .

CDR3 protein: CASSQTDRSLSNQPQHF
CDR3 DNA: TGCGCCAGCAGCCAAACCGACAGATCTCTTAGCAATCAGCCCCAGCATTTT
CDR3 length: 17
J gene: TRBJ1-5
V gene: TRBV4-1
clone size: .
D gene: .

CDR3 protein: CASSFHFPGHLEEKLFF
CDR3 DNA: TGTGCCAGCAGCTTCCATTTCCCCGGACATTTAGAGGAAAAACTGTTTTTT
CDR3 length: 17
J gene: TRBJ1-4
V gene: TRBV11-2
clone size: .
D gene: .

CDR3 protein: CAISGNWEHGTEAFF
CDR3 DNA: TGTGCCATCAGTGGTAATTGGGAGCACGGCACTGAAGCTTTCTTT
CDR3 length: 15
J gene: TRBJ1-1
V gene: TRBV10-3
clone size: .
D gene: .

CDR3 protein: CASSFTGMNTEAFF
CDR3 DNA: TGCGCCAGCAGTTTTACAGGCATGAACACTGAAGCTTTCTTT
CDR3 length: 14
J gene: TRBJ1-1
V gene: TRBV5-1
clone size: .
D gene: .

CDR3 protein: CASSLLLTGGDSPLHF
CDR3 DNA: TGTGCCAGCAGCCTCCTCCTTACAGGGGGCGATTCACCCCTCCACTTT
CDR3 length: 16
J gene: TRBJ1-6
V gene: TRBV27
clone size: .
D gene: TRBD1

CDR3 protein: CASSYSISGGYTQYF
CDR3 DNA: TGTGCCAGCAGTTACTCGATTAGCGGGGGCTATACGCAGTATTTT
CDR3 length: 15
J gene: TRBJ2-3
V gene: TRBV6-5
clone size: .
D gene: TRBD2

CDR3 protein: CASSPRDSGNTIYF
CDR3 DNA: TGTGCCAGCAGTCCCCGGGACAGCGGAAACACCATATATTTT
CDR3 length: 14
J gene: TRBJ1-3
V gene: TRBV6-2/TRBV6-3
clone size: .
D gene: TRBD1

CDR3 protein: CASDPRVEGDTQYF
CDR3 DNA: TGTGCCAGCGATCCCAGGGTGGAGGGAGATACGCAGTATTTT
CDR3 length: 14
J gene: TRBJ2-3
V gene: TRBV5-4
clone size: .
D gene: .

CDR3 protein: CASKESYEQYF
CDR3 DNA: TGTGCCAGCAAAGAGTCGTACGAGCAGTACTTC
CDR3 length: 11
J gene: TRBJ2-7
V gene: TRBV2
clone size: .
D gene: .

CDR3 protein: CASSLLGRVEHGYTF
CDR3 DNA: TGTGCCAGCAGCTTATTAGGGAGGGTCGAACATGGCTACACCTTC
CDR3 length: 15
J gene: TRBJ1-2
V gene: TRBV7-2
clone size: .
D gene: .

CDR3 protein: CASSFGGREGTYEQYF
CDR3 DNA: TGTGCCAGCAGCTTCGGAGGGCGGGAGGGGACCTACGAGCAGTACTTC
CDR3 length: 16
J gene: TRBJ2-7
V gene: TRBV7-2
clone size: .
D gene: TRBD2

CDR3 protein: CASGSGLINEKLFF
CDR3 DNA: TGTGCTAGTGGTTCAGGGTTGATTAATGAAAAACTGTTTTTT
CDR3 length: 14
J gene: TRBJ1-4
V gene: TRBV12-5
clone size: .
D gene: .

CDR3 protein: CASSHRTGRTGELFF
CDR3 DNA: TGCGCCAGCAGCCATAGGACAGGGCGGACCGGGGAGCTGTTTTTT
CDR3 length: 15
J gene: TRBJ2-2
V gene: TRBV4-1
clone size: .
D gene: TRBD1

CDR3 protein: CASSLARSSYNSPLHF
CDR3 DNA: TGTGCCAGCAGCTTGGCGAGAAGCTCCTATAATTCACCCCTCCACTTT
CDR3 length: 16
J gene: TRBJ1-6
V gene: TRBV5-8
clone size: .
D gene: .

CDR3 protein: CAISELIGTGRAGANVLTF
CDR3 DNA: TGTGCCATCAGTGAGTTGATAGGGACAGGGCGAGCTGGGGCCAACGTCCTGACTTTC
CDR3 length: 19
J gene: TRBJ2-6
V gene: TRBV10-3
clone size: .
D gene: TRBD1

CDR3 protein: CATSGGGGATGELFF
CDR3 DNA: TGTGCCACCAGTGGTGGCGGGGGGGCCACCGGGGAGCTGTTTTTT
CDR3 length: 15
J gene: TRBJ2-2
V gene: TRBV24-1
clone size: .
D gene: TRBD2

CDR3 protein: CASSVAGREDTDTQYF
CDR3 DNA: TGTGCCAGCAGCGTAGCAGGCAGGGAAGACACAGATACGCAGTATTTT
CDR3 length: 16
J gene: TRBJ2-3
V gene: TRBV9
clone size: .
D gene: .

CDR3 protein: CASSYLDRDYGYTF
CDR3 DNA: TGTGCCAGCAGTTACCTGGACAGGGACTATGGCTACACCTTC
CDR3 length: 14
J gene: TRBJ1-2
V gene: TRBV6-5
clone size: .
D gene: TRBD1

CDR3 protein: CASSLQGAVGETQYF
CDR3 DNA: TGTGCCAGCAGCTTACAGGGGGCGGTAGGAGAGACCCAGTACTTC
CDR3 length: 15
J gene: TRBJ2-5
V gene: TRBV7-3
clone size: .
D gene: TRBD1

CDR3 protein: CASSPMTGMNTEAFF
CDR3 DNA: TGTGCCAGCAGTCCTATGACAGGGATGAACACTGAAGCTTTCTTT
CDR3 length: 15
J gene: TRBJ1-1
V gene: TRBV27
clone size: .
D gene: TRBD1

CDR3 protein: CASSSGNFNEQFF
CDR3 DNA: TGTGCCAGCAGCTCGGGTAACTTCAATGAGCAGTTCTTC
CDR3 length: 13
J gene: TRBJ2-1
V gene: TRBV5-8
clone size: .
D gene: .

CDR3 protein: CASNGQGNYYGYTF
CDR3 DNA: TGTGCCAGTAATGGACAGGGGAATTACTATGGCTACACCTTC
CDR3 length: 14
J gene: TRBJ1-2
V gene: TRBV19
clone size: .
D gene: TRBD1

CDR3 protein: CASGIGSGGNEQFF
CDR3 DNA: TGTGCTAGTGGTATAGGTAGCGGTGGGAATGAGCAGTTCTTC
CDR3 length: 14
J gene: TRBJ2-1
V gene: TRBV12-5
clone size: .
D gene: .

CDR3 protein: CASSLAPGNSNQPQHF
CDR3 DNA: TGTGCCAGCAGCTTAGCGCCAGGGAATAGCAATCAGCCCCAGCATTTT
CDR3 length: 16
J gene: TRBJ1-5
V gene: TRBV7-6
clone size: .
D gene: .

CDR3 protein: CASRPRLAGIYEQYF
CDR3 DNA: TGTGCCAGCAGACCGAGACTAGCGGGTATCTACGAGCAGTACTTC
CDR3 length: 15
J gene: TRBJ2-7
V gene: TRBV6-5
clone size: .
D gene: TRBD2

CDR3 protein: CASSHDSSYNSPLHF
CDR3 DNA: TGTGCCAGCAGTCACGACAGCTCCTATAATTCACCCCTCCACTTT
CDR3 length: 15
J gene: TRBJ1-6
V gene: TRBV28
clone size: .
D gene: .

CDR3 protein: CASSGDFVTDTQYF
CDR3 DNA: TGTGCCAGCTCAGGGGACTTCGTCACAGATACGCAGTATTTT
CDR3 length: 14
J gene: TRBJ2-3
V gene: TRBV18
clone size: .
D gene: .

CDR3 protein: CASSVAVSSYEQYF
CDR3 DNA: TGTGCCAGCAGCGTAGCGGTTAGCTCCTACGAGCAGTACTTC
CDR3 length: 14
J gene: TRBJ2-7
V gene: TRBV9
clone size: .
D gene: .

CDR3 protein: CASSLVDRGPGTAFF
CDR3 DNA: TGTGCCAGCAGCTTAGTGGACAGGGGTCCCGGTACGGCTTTCTTT
CDR3 length: 15
J gene: TRBJ1-1
V gene: TRBV7-9
clone size: .
D gene: TRBD1

CDR3 protein: CSVDGGARAGELFF
CDR3 DNA: TGCAGCGTTGATGGCGGGGCGAGGGCCGGGGAGCTGTTTTTT
CDR3 length: 14
J gene: TRBJ2-2
V gene: TRBV29-1
clone size: .
D gene: .

CDR3 protein: CASRGQHSYEQYF
CDR3 DNA: TGTGCCAGCAGGGGACAGCACTCCTACGAGCAGTACTTC
CDR3 length: 13
J gene: TRBJ2-7
V gene: TRBV5-6
clone size: .
D gene: TRBD1

CDR3 protein: CAGRGQGNVAGNTIYF
CDR3 DNA: TGTGCTGGACGCGGGCAGGGGAATGTTGCTGGAAACACCATATATTTT
CDR3 length: 16
J gene: TRBJ1-3
V gene: TRBV7-9
clone size: .
D gene: .

CDR3 protein: CASSHPGAEAFF
CDR3 DNA: TGTGCCAGCAGTCACCCAGGGGCTGAAGCTTTCTTT
CDR3 length: 12
J gene: TRBJ1-1
V gene: TRBV27
clone size: .
D gene: .

CDR3 protein: CASSPTRPNTGELFF
CDR3 DNA: TGCGCCAGCAGCCCGACTAGGCCGAACACCGGGGAGCTGTTTTTT
CDR3 length: 15
J gene: TRBJ2-2
V gene: TRBV5-1
clone size: .
D gene: .

CDR3 protein: CASSPGGVPYEQYF
CDR3 DNA: TGTGCCAGCTCTCCGGGGGGCGTCCCCTACGAGCAGTACTTC
CDR3 length: 14
J gene: TRBJ2-7
V gene: TRBV18
clone size: once
D gene: .

CDR3 protein: CASSLPDRALTGELFF
CDR3 DNA: TGCGCCAGCAGCTTGCCCGACAGGGCGCTGACCGGGGAGCTGTTTTTT
CDR3 length: 16
J gene: TRBJ2-2
V gene: TRBV5-1
clone size: .
D gene: TRBD1

CDR3 protein: CASSFTGTVSYNEQFF
CDR3 DNA: TGTGCCAGCAGTTTCACCGGGACAGTCTCCTACAATGAGCAGTTCTTC
CDR3 length: 16
J gene: TRBJ2-1
V gene: TRBV27
clone size: .
D gene: TRBD1

CDR3 protein: CASSFSRSGGYTF
CDR3 DNA: TGTGCCAGCAGTTTTTCCAGGTCAGGTGGCTACACCTTC
CDR3 length: 13
J gene: TRBJ1-2
V gene: TRBV27
clone size: .
D gene: .

CDR3 protein: CASSSGFSGNTIYF
CDR3 DNA: TGTGCCAGCAGTAGCGGATTTTCTGGAAACACCATATATTTT
CDR3 length: 14
J gene: TRBJ1-3
V gene: TRBV7-6
clone size: .
D gene: .

CDR3 protein: CASSLWGDSNQPQHF
CDR3 DNA: TGCGCCAGCAGCTTGTGGGGGGATAGCAATCAGCCCCAGCATTTT
CDR3 length: 15
J gene: TRBJ1-5
V gene: TRBV5-1
clone size: once
D gene: .

CDR3 protein: CASSLDRGFNYGYTF
CDR3 DNA: TGCGCCAGCAGCTTGGACAGGGGGTTTAACTATGGCTACACCTTC
CDR3 length: 15
J gene: TRBJ1-2
V gene: TRBV5-1
clone size: .
D gene: TRBD1

CDR3 protein: CASSPGTVGEAFF
CDR3 DNA: TGTGCCAGCAGCCCTGGGACAGTCGGCGAAGCTTTCTTT
CDR3 length: 13
J gene: TRBJ1-1
V gene: TRBV7-3
clone size: .
D gene: TRBD1

CDR3 protein: CASSNRENEQFF
CDR3 DNA: TGTGCCAGCTCCAACAGGGAAAATGAGCAGTTCTTC
CDR3 length: 12
J gene: TRBJ2-1
V gene: TRBV2
clone size: once
D gene: .

CDR3 protein: CASSQDPPLGGGPGNEQYF
CDR3 DNA: TGCGCCAGCAGCCAAGATCCCCCGCTGGGGGGAGGGCCAGGAAACGAGCAGTACTTC
CDR3 length: 19
J gene: TRBJ2-7
V gene: TRBV4-1
clone size: .
D gene: TRBD2

CDR3 protein: CASSPGTGQDTQYF
CDR3 DNA: TGTGCCAGCAGCCCTGGGACAGGGCAAGATACGCAGTATTTT
CDR3 length: 14
J gene: TRBJ2-3
V gene: TRBV4-2
clone size: .
D gene: TRBD1

CDR3 protein: CASSPPSGLHGYTF
CDR3 DNA: TGTGCCAGCTCACCACCTTCCGGGTTGCATGGCTACACCTTC
CDR3 length: 14
J gene: TRBJ1-2
V gene: TRBV18
clone size: .
D gene: .

CDR3 protein: CASSYGTSGGLTDTQYF
CDR3 DNA: TGTGCCAGCAGCTACGGGACTAGCGGGGGGCTCACAGATACGCAGTATTTT
CDR3 length: 17
J gene: TRBJ2-3
V gene: TRBV7-8
clone size: .
D gene: TRBD2

CDR3 protein: CASSPNQGAGYTEAFF
CDR3 DNA: TGTGCCAGCTCACCAAACCAGGGGGCGGGATACACTGAAGCTTTCTTT
CDR3 length: 16
J gene: TRBJ1-1
V gene: TRBV18
clone size: .
D gene: TRBD1

CDR3 protein: CASQAGRTEAFF
CDR3 DNA: TGTGCCAGCCAGGCAGGGAGGACTGAAGCTTTCTTT
CDR3 length: 12
J gene: TRBJ1-1
V gene: TRBV28
clone size: .
D gene: .

CDR3 protein: CASSLGGLGPQYF
CDR3 DNA: TGTGCCAGCAGCCTCGGGGGACTAGGACCGCAGTACTTC
CDR3 length: 13
J gene: TRBJ2-7
V gene: TRBV7-8
clone size: .
D gene: TRBD2

CDR3 protein: CASSLVSGQGHEQFF
CDR3 DNA: TGTGCCAGCAGCTTAGTCTCGGGACAGGGGCATGAGCAGTTCTTC
CDR3 length: 15
J gene: TRBJ2-1
V gene: TRBV7-2
clone size: .
D gene: TRBD1

CDR3 protein: CAISEGLAKETQYF
CDR3 DNA: TGTGCCATCAGTGAGGGACTAGCGAAAGAGACCCAGTACTTC
CDR3 length: 14
J gene: TRBJ2-5
V gene: TRBV10-3
clone size: .
D gene: TRBD2

CDR3 protein: CAISESSKGYNQPQHF
CDR3 DNA: TGTGCCATCAGTGAGTCAAGTAAGGGGTATAATCAGCCCCAGCATTTT
CDR3 length: 16
J gene: TRBJ1-5
V gene: TRBV10-3
clone size: .
D gene: .

CDR3 protein: CASSRRSRTAAEKLFF
CDR3 DNA: TGTGCCAGCAGCCGCCGCAGCAGGACAGCGGCTGAAAAACTGTTTTTT
CDR3 length: 16
J gene: TRBJ1-4
V gene: TRBV4-2
clone size: .
D gene: .

CDR3 protein: CASSVEAGRYTDTQYF
CDR3 DNA: TGTGCCAGCAGCGTAGAGGCGGGGAGGTACACAGATACGCAGTATTTT
CDR3 length: 16
J gene: TRBJ2-3
V gene: TRBV9
clone size: few
D gene: .

CDR3 protein: CASSQTREQYF
CDR3 DNA: TGTGCCAGCAGTCAAACTCGGGAGCAGTACTTC
CDR3 length: 11
J gene: TRBJ2-7
V gene: TRBV4-2
clone size: .
D gene: .

CDR3 protein: CASSFGVATDTQYF
CDR3 DNA: TGTGCCAGCAGCTTCGGGGTAGCTACAGATACGCAGTATTTT
CDR3 length: 14
J gene: TRBJ2-3
V gene: TRBV11-3
clone size: .
D gene: .